This is a list of T cell receptor beta chains from one sample in a study of T cells after yellow fever vaccination. TCRdb analysed the 5' RACE reads with MiXCR anew, one entry per CDR3 protein. Of some 320,000 distinct CDR3 sequences in the sample, over 3.5% were seen once. This specimen was PBMCs, taken 15 days after the yellow fever booster vaccination. These receptors all come from a man aged 18 to 29 who received the YFV17D yellow fever vaccine. Both conserved end residues are part of each CDR3. Each record gives: clone size, V gene, D gene, J gene, CDR3 DNA, CDR3 protein. D genes are given only for firm matches. Clone size is stated in some rows and not others, as once, few, many or a class when expanded.

many	TRBV12-3/TRBV12-4	.	TRBJ1-5	TGTGCCAGCAGCCCCCGGGGCCACCTTAATAGCAATCAGCCCCAGCATTTT	CASSPRGHLNSNQPQHF
few	TRBV5-1	.	TRBJ1-5	TGCGCCAGCAGCCCAGGCGGGGGGAGCAATCAGCCCCAGCATTTT	CASSPGGGSNQPQHF
.	TRBV6-5	.	TRBJ1-6	TGTGCCAGCAGTTACTCGACGGGGCTGCCACCCCTCCACTTT	CASSYSTGLPPLHF
few	TRBV5-4	.	TRBJ2-3	TGTGCCAGCAGCTTGAGGGGGCGGGGAACAGATACGCAGTATTTT	CASSLRGRGTDTQYF
few	TRBV4-3	.	TRBJ1-3	TGCGCCAGCAGCCAAGAGGGATGGAGTACCTCTGGAAACACCATATATTTT	CASSQEGWSTSGNTIYF
many	TRBV7-9	TRBD1	TRBJ2-7	TGTGCCAGCAGCTTAGGGGGACAGGACGGGCAGTACTTC	CASSLGGQDGQYF
.	TRBV6-5	.	TRBJ2-2	TGTGCCAGCAGCCTTTCAGGGTTCGGGGAGCTGTTTTTT	CASSLSGFGELFF
.	TRBV6-5	.	TRBJ2-3	TGTGCCAGCAGTTACCCAGCAGGGGATACGCAGTATTTT	CASSYPAGDTQYF
.	TRBV4-3	.	TRBJ1-1	TGCGCCAGCAGCCAAGATAGGGGGGTTTGGACTGAAGCTTTCTTT	CASSQDRGVWTEAFF
few	TRBV5-1	.	TRBJ2-3	TGCGCCAGCAGCGCCCCCTCGGATACGCAGTATTTT	CASSAPSDTQYF
.	TRBV4-3	TRBD2	TRBJ2-1	TGCGCCAGCAGCACCCTAGCGGGGTCCTACAATGAGCAGTTCTTC	CASSTLAGSYNEQFF
many	TRBV7-2	.	TRBJ2-7	TGTGCCAGCAGCTTAGGGTTAGGACCGACGTTC	CASSLGLGPTF
few	TRBV20-1	TRBD1	TRBJ1-3	TGCAGCGCCGGGACAGGGGAAAACACCATATATTTT	CSAGTGENTIYF
.	TRBV12-3/TRBV12-4	.	TRBJ2-3	TGTGCCAGCAGCCCCTATGGGGACGGACGGGGCCCAGATACGCAGTATTTT	CASSPYGDGRGPDTQYF
many	TRBV7-9	.	TRBJ2-7	TGTGCCAGCAGTTTCGGGGGCGGCGAGCAGTACTTC	CASSFGGGEQYF
.	TRBV5-4	.	TRBJ2-2	TGTGCCAGCAGCTTTCAAACCGGGGAGCTGTTTTTT	CASSFQTGELFF
many	TRBV20-1	.	TRBJ1-5	TGCAGTGCTCTGCGATCCGGGCCTATTGTTCAGCCCCAGCATTTT	CSALRSGPIVQPQHF
.	TRBV5-6	TRBD2	TRBJ2-1	TGTGCCAGCAGCTTGGCGATGGGGGGAGGGGAGCAGTTCTTC	CASSLAMGGGEQFF
.	TRBV5-1	TRBD1	TRBJ1-1	TGCGCCAGCAGCCCCGTCGGACAGGGGCTATTGAACACTGAAGCTTTCTTT	CASSPVGQGLLNTEAFF
.	TRBV7-9	TRBD2	TRBJ2-1	TGTGCCAGCACCCCCCCGACTAGCGGTCTTTCGAATGAGCAGTTCTTC	CASTPPTSGLSNEQFF
.	TRBV4-2	.	TRBJ1-1	TGTGCCAGCAGCCAAGGACAGTTGAGAAACACTGAAGCTTTCTTT	CASSQGQLRNTEAFF
.	TRBV20-1	TRBD1	TRBJ2-1	TGCAGTGCTAGTTCCGGACAGGGGGCAATTGGCAATGAGCAGTTCTTC	CSASSGQGAIGNEQFF
many	TRBV5-1	TRBD1	TRBJ2-2	TGCGCCAGCACCCCGGGACAGGGCGCGAACACCGGGGAGCTGTTTTTT	CASTPGQGANTGELFF
few	TRBV4-3	TRBD1	TRBJ2-1	TGCGCCAGCAGGCGGGACAGGGTCTCGGATGAGCAGTTCTTC	CASRRDRVSDEQFF
many	TRBV28	TRBD2	TRBJ2-3	TGTGCCAGCAGACTGGGGGGGGACACAGATACGCAGTATTTT	CASRLGGDTDTQYF
few	TRBV3-1	.	TRBJ1-1	TGTGCCAGCAGCCACTCTGACAGACTAGCTTTCTTT	CASSHSDRLAFF
few	TRBV3-1	.	TRBJ1-6	TGTGCCAGCAGCCAAGAGAATACCCGTACAGGGTGGAATTCACCCCTCCACTTT	CASSQENTRTGWNSPLHF
many	TRBV27	TRBD2	TRBJ2-5	TGTGCCAGCAGTTTCGTTTGGGGGGGGGAGACCCAGTACTTC	CASSFVWGGETQYF
few	TRBV6-2/TRBV6-3	.	TRBJ2-1	TGTGCCAGCAGCAGGGACGGATGGAATGAGCAGTTCTTC	CASSRDGWNEQFF
.	TRBV7-2	.	TRBJ1-5	TGTGCCAGCAGCTTAGTTGATGATCAGCCCCAGCATTTT	CASSLVDDQPQHF
.	TRBV5-4	.	TRBJ2-7	TGTGCCAGCAGCTCCTCCGAAGGCTACGAGCAGTACTTC	CASSSSEGYEQYF
few	TRBV5-1	.	TRBJ2-5	TGCGCCAGCAGCTTAGGCAACGGGGTCCAAGAGACCCAGTACTTC	CASSLGNGVQETQYF
.	TRBV10-3	TRBD1	TRBJ2-1	TGTGCCATCAGACGGGACAGCCCTGGGCATGAGCAGTTCTTC	CAIRRDSPGHEQFF
few	TRBV15	.	TRBJ1-6	TGTGCCACCAGCAGAGATCGGTTTGGGGGCGGAGGAAATTCACCCCTCCACTTT	CATSRDRFGGGGNSPLHF
many	TRBV10-3	TRBD2	TRBJ2-1	TGTGCCATCGGGTTAGCGGGGGACTACAATGAGCAGTTCTTC	CAIGLAGDYNEQFF
many	TRBV29-1	.	TRBJ2-3	TGCAGCGTTGAAGAAGGGGAAAGGGCCACAGATACGCAGTATTTT	CSVEEGERATDTQYF
.	TRBV20-1	.	TRBJ1-2	TGCAGTGCTACAACAACAGTTTACGGCTTTAACTATGGCTACACCTTC	CSATTTVYGFNYGYTF
few	TRBV5-6	TRBD1	TRBJ2-2	TGTGCCAGCAGTCTCGAACAGGGGATGTGGACCGGGGAGCTGTTTTTT	CASSLEQGMWTGELFF
many	TRBV6-1	TRBD1	TRBJ1-6	TGTGCCAGCAGCCGGGACAGGTCAAATTCACCCCTCCACTTT	CASSRDRSNSPLHF
few	TRBV4-3	TRBD1	TRBJ2-7	TGCGCCAGCAGCCAAGGGGGACAGGGGGCTTACGAGCAGTACTTC	CASSQGGQGAYEQYF
few	TRBV18	.	TRBJ1-1	TGTGCCAGCTCACCAAGCAGAATGAACACTGAAGCTTTCTTT	CASSPSRMNTEAFF
many	TRBV5-1	.	TRBJ2-7	TGCGCCAGCAGGTCCTCGGACAGCTTCTACGAGCAGTACTTC	CASRSSDSFYEQYF
many	TRBV9	TRBD2	TRBJ2-5	TGTGCCAGCAGCCCCTTCGGACTAGCGGCGGGAGAGACCCAGTACTTC	CASSPFGLAAGETQYF
many	TRBV11-2	.	TRBJ1-1	TGTGCCAGCAGCACGACTGAGAACACTGAAGCTTTCTTT	CASSTTENTEAFF
many	TRBV29-1	.	TRBJ1-2	TGCAGCACTTTAGGGGACACTAACTATGGCTACACCTTC	CSTLGDTNYGYTF
many	TRBV7-2	.	TRBJ1-1	TGTGCCAGCAGCCCTCCAGCCGGTAGCCTGCGGGCTTTCTTT	CASSPPAGSLRAFF
many	TRBV20-1	TRBD1	TRBJ1-1	TGCAGTGTTCGGACAGGGAACACTGAAGCTTTCTTT	CSVRTGNTEAFF
many	TRBV7-3	.	TRBJ2-6	TGTGCCAGCAGCTTAATGGCAGCCGGGGCCAACGTCCTGACTTTC	CASSLMAAGANVLTF
.	TRBV12-3/TRBV12-4	.	TRBJ1-2	TGTGCCACCTCTCCCGCGGCGGGCTATGGCTACACCTTC	CATSPAAGYGYTF
many	TRBV5-6	.	TRBJ2-3	TGTGCCAGCAGCTCGCTGACTTTGGCTAGCACAGATACGCAGTATTTT	CASSSLTLASTDTQYF
.	TRBV7-2	.	TRBJ2-1	TGTGCCAGCAGGGGATTTGGGGGCCCCTACAATGAGCAGTTCTTC	CASRGFGGPYNEQFF
few	TRBV20-1	TRBD2	TRBJ2-1	TGCAGTGCCCGGCGCGGGGGGGGACCGAGTGAGCAGTTCTTC	CSARRGGGPSEQFF
.	TRBV9	.	TRBJ2-1	TGTGCCAGCAGCGTAGACAACTCCGCGAAGAATGAGCAGTTCTTC	CASSVDNSAKNEQFF
.	TRBV12-3/TRBV12-4	TRBD1	TRBJ1-2	TGTGCCAGCAGAGGACAGGGGGCTTTCTATGGCTACACCTTC	CASRGQGAFYGYTF
many	TRBV29-1	.	TRBJ1-6	TGCAGCGTTGAGGTCGCCGGGGGTTCACCCCTCCACTTT	CSVEVAGGSPLHF
.	TRBV7-7	.	TRBJ2-3	TGTGCTAGCAGCTTGGGATCCGGCCTAGGGGGTGCGGATACGCAGTATTTT	CASSLGSGLGGADTQYF
.	TRBV28	TRBD1	TRBJ1-4	TGTGCCAGCACCTCCCCCGGGACAGGGGGTGAAAAACTGTTTTTT	CASTSPGTGGEKLFF
many	TRBV7-2	.	TRBJ1-2	TGTGCCAGCAGCTTAAGGCACTATGGCTACACCTTC	CASSLRHYGYTF
many	TRBV7-9	.	TRBJ2-7	TGTGCCAGCAGCGCGGGGGACGGGGGCCGCTACGAGCAGTACTTC	CASSAGDGGRYEQYF